The 26 T cell receptor beta chains below all came from one sample that was sequenced in a study of blood T cells in healthy people across ages. For the second PCR, which ran for about 7 to 11 cycles, a sample-barcoded 5' primer and a J-beta primer mix were used. In TCRdb, the 5' RACE reads were re-called with MiXCR into one record per CDR3 protein. The data contain 550,000 to 800,000 distinct CDR3 sequences, about 21% of them singletons. The sequenced sample was blood. These receptors were collected from a man in his 70s in good health.

The rearrangement joins TRBV7-6 to TRBJ2-7, with 14 bases fitting TRBD2. The CDR3 has 16 residues. Trimming at V came to 1 base and at J to 3 bases, leaving 2 bases not matched to a gene. The germline gives CDR1 SGHVS, CDR2 FNYEAQ. CDR3: CASSLVGTSGSYEQYF. The CDR3 DNA sequence: TGTGCCAGCAGCTTAGTGGGGACTAGCGGGAGCTACGAGCAGTACTTC.

This clonotype was detected a few times. This chain's CDR3 is CATSRDLSALRVSYNEQFF. CDR3 sequence (DNA): TGTGCCACCAGCAGAGATCTATCTGCGTTAAGGGTCTCCTACAATGAGCAGTTCTTC. The chain links TRBV15 to TRBJ2-1; unclear D gene. The CDR3 contains 19 residues. Per germline, CDR1 LNHNV and CDR2 YYDKDF (reference sequence). V was cut by 0 bases and J by 0 bases, with 18 bases left in between.

This clonotype has at least ten counts. The chain's CDR3 is CASSSGTSAYNEQFF. DNA of the CDR3: TGTGCCAGCAGCTCCGGGACTAGCGCCTACAATGAGCAGTTCTTC. The chain joins TRBV12-3 or TRBV12-4 to TRBJ2-1; TRBD2 matches 10 bases. The J segment lost 2 bases and the V segment lost 6 bases, leaving 4 bases of the junction unmatched. The CDR3 has 15 amino acids.

This clonotype was picked up many times. The chain couples TRBV7-2 to TRBJ1-4; TRBD1 might be the D (5 bases). V was trimmed by 6 bases and J by 8 bases, leaving 7 bases between them. CDR1 is SGHTA, CDR2 FQGNSA, per germline. The CDR3 has 11 residues. The CDR3 region is CASRTGEKLFF. CDR3 sequence (DNA): TGTGCCAGCAGAACAGGAGAAAAACTGTTTTTT.

This clonotype was counted once. V gene TRBV6-1 combines with J gene TRBJ2-3; 9 bases are a match to TRBD1. The CDR3 spans 15 residues. The trim removed 6 bases at V and 4 bases at J, leaving 8 bases unmatched. Germline CDR1 reads MNHNS; CDR2 reads SASEGT. CDR3 coding DNA: TGTGCCAGCAGACACAGGACAGGGGAAGCAGATACGCAGTATTTT. It specifies CASRHRTGEADTQYF.

The chain combines TRBV12-3 or TRBV12-4 with TRBJ2-1; TRBD1 aligns across 7 bases. The CDR3 totals 16 residues. The V and J ends lost 2 bases and 8 bases, in that order; junction bases with no gene match: 12. CDR3 sequence (DNA): TGTGCCAGCAGTTTACAGTCGACAGGGAGCAGAGATGAGCAGTTCTTC. It encodes CASSLQSTGSRDEQFF.

V is TRBV3-1 and J is TRBJ2-7; TRBD1 matches 8 bases. From germline, CDR1 is LGHDT and CDR2 YNNKEL (reference sequence). Germline trimming cut 4 bases from V and 1 base from J; bases unmatched to any gene: 6. This CDR3 is built from 15 residues. CDR3: CASSPNTGGSYEQYF. The CDR3 DNA reads as TGTGCCAGCAGCCCCAACACAGGGGGTTCCTACGAGCAGTACTTC.

The rearrangement joins TRBV3-1 to TRBJ2-7, with D possibly matching TRBD2 (5 bases). V shed 0 bases and J shed 3 bases, with 9 bases lying between them. The CDR3 loop spans 14 amino acids. The germline CDR1 and CDR2 sequences are LGHDT and YNNKEL (reference sequence). CDR3 protein: CASSQDLRVYEQYF. The CDR3 DNA reads TGTGCCAGCAGCCAAGACCTGCGGGTCTACGAGCAGTACTTC.

A few counts support this clonotype. The chain has TRBV3-1 and TRBJ1-5; D may be TRBD1 (5 bases). V dropped 3 bases and J dropped 5 bases, with 11 bases sitting between them. CDR1 is LGHDT and CDR2 is YNNKEL in the germline V gene (reference sequence). The CDR3 runs 14 residues. Written as DNA, the CDR3 is TGTGCCAGCAGCCAGGGCAGGGCGGATCAGCCCCAGCATTTT. Protein sequence: CASSQGRADQPQHF.

This clonotype was detected a few times. The CDR3 bases are TGTGCCAGCAGTGCGGCAACAGGGCAATTTGCCCAGTACTTC. Residues: CASSAATGQFAQYF. The chain uses TRBV2 and TRBJ2-5, with D possibly TRBD1 on 6 matching bases. Trimming stripped 4 bases from V and 9 bases from J, with 18 bases between. Germline V gene data show CDR1 as SNHLY and CDR2 as FYNNEI. There are 14 residues in the CDR3.

The chain couples TRBV5-5 to TRBJ1-2, with D possibly matching TRBD1 (6 bases). V was trimmed by 4 bases and J by 3 bases, leaving 16 bases between them. CDR1 and CDR2 from the germline V gene are SGHKS and YYEKEE (reference sequence). This CDR3 comprises 15 residues. The CDR3 spells CASSVDPGGDYGYTF. CDR3 DNA sequence: TGTGCCAGCAGCGTCGACCCCGGGGGCGACTATGGCTACACCTTC. The full variable domain, completed using reference TRBV5-5 and TRBJ1-2, is DAGVTQSPTHLIKTRGQQVTLRCSPISGHKSVSWYQQVLGQGPQFIFQYYEKEERGRGNFPDRFSARQFPNYSSELNVNALLLGDSALYLCASSVDPGGDYGYTFGSGTRLTVV.

This clonotype was recorded many times. The chain recombines TRBV7-2 with TRBJ2-1, with 14 bases that match TRBD2. The CDR3 covers 19 residues. V was pared by 2 bases and J by 4 bases, with 10 bases of the junction left unmatched. Germline V gives CDR1 SGHTA, CDR2 FQGNSA. The chain's CDR3 is CASSLLSRGLAGVYNEQFF. CDR3 coding DNA: TGTGCCAGCAGCTTACTTTCCAGGGGACTAGCGGGGGTATACAATGAGCAGTTCTTC. The entire variable domain, with the rest obtained from reference TRBV7-2 and TRBJ2-1, is as follows: GAGVSQSPSNKVTEKGKDVELRCDPISGHTALYWYRQSLGQGLEFLIYFQGNSAPDKSGLPSDRFSAERTGGSVSTLTIQRTQQEDSAVYLCASSLLSRGLAGVYNEQFFGPGTRLTVL.

V is TRBV27 and J is TRBJ2-3; the D is unclear. The CDR3 spans 14 residues. V gave up 6 bases and J gave up 8 bases, with 18 bases separating them. Germline V lookup: CDR1 MNHEY, CDR2 SMNVEV (reference sequence). The DNA for the CDR3 is TGTGCCAGCAGCATACAAGGTTTCGGAGTTACGCAGTATTTT. It encodes CASSIQGFGVTQYF.

V and J are TRBV21-1 and TRBJ2-2; no DNA check was done on the table's D call, TRBD2. TRBV21-1 is classified as a pseudogene. This CDR3 comprises 15 residues. The CDR3 spells CASSGLAGGSGELFF. DNA of the CDR3: TGTGCCAGCAGTGGACTAGCGGGAGGTTCCGGGGAGCTGTTTTTT.

This chain uses TRBV20-1 with TRBJ2-5; 8 positions agree with TRBD1. The V gene's germline CDR1 is DFQATT and CDR2 SNEGSKA (reference sequence). This CDR3 is built from 10 residues. V was clipped by 5 bases and J by 7 bases; unmatched bases: 0. CDR3 in amino acids: CSAGQGTQYF. CDR3 bases: TGCAGTGCTGGACAGGGGACCCAGTACTTC.

V and J are TRBV12-3 or TRBV12-4 and TRBJ2-2, with 8 bases aligning to TRBD2. The junction had 11 bases not matched to a gene; V was cut back by 5 bases and J by 6 bases. This CDR3 is 16 amino acids long. The CDR3 DNA reads as TGTGCCAGCAGTCCCCGTTGGCTAGCGGGCGCCGGGGAGCTGTTTTTT. This codes for CASSPRWLAGAGELFF.

This clonotype showed up many times. This sequence joins TRBV29-1 and TRBJ2-5; no definite D call. The CDR3 totals 12 residues. The germline gives CDR1 SQVTM, CDR2 ANQGSEA. The V end lost 2 bases, the J end lost 5 bases, and 9 bases lay between the germline ends. The CDR3 reads CSVELATETQYF. The CDR3 region has the DNA TGCAGCGTTGAATTGGCTACGGAGACCCAGTACTTC.

The table lists this clonotype with many counts. The J gene is TRBJ2-5, the V gene TRBV14; 10 bases match TRBD2. Trimming took 0 bases from V and 9 from J; bases not matched to a gene: 4. The CDR3 runs 14 residues. Germline CDR1 reads SGHDN; CDR2 reads FVKESK. CDR3: CASSQDVSGRAQYF. For the CDR3, the DNA is TGTGCCAGCAGCCAAGATGTAAGCGGGAGGGCCCAGTACTTC.

There are a few counts of this clonotype. The CDR3 DNA reads as TGTGCCAGCAGCAAAGAATGGCCCTCCTACGAGCAGTACTTC. It codes for CASSKEWPSYEQYF. J is TRBJ2-5 and V is TRBV21-1; the DNA was not used to check the table's D call, TRBD2. TRBJ2-7 matches the DNA end more closely, so the J call is doubtful. TRBV21-1 is shown as a pseudogene. This CDR3 region has 14 residues.

This clonotype has ten or more counts. The chain joins TRBV9 to TRBJ2-7; TRBD2 agrees at 7 bases. The germline gives CDR1 SGDLS, CDR2 YYNGEE. V lost 2 bases, J lost 0 bases, and 2 bases stayed unmatched. The CDR3 has 14 residues. CDR3 in DNA: TGTGCCAGCAGCGTGGGGACTACCTCCTACGAGCAGTACTTC. It codes for CASSVGTTSYEQYF.

This chain connects TRBV7-8 to TRBJ1-1; D unresolved. This CDR3 spans 14 amino acids. Trimming cost V 0 bases and J 5 bases, with 10 bases left between them. Germline V lookup: CDR1 SGHVS, CDR2 FQNEAQ. In DNA form, the CDR3 reads TGTGCCAGCAGCTTAGCGCCAGGAAGAACTGAAGCTTTCTTT. Translated, it gives CASSLAPGRTEAFF.

The rearrangement joins TRBV20-1 to TRBJ2-2; D remains unclear. Germline lookup yields CDR1 DFQATT and CDR2 SNEGSKA (reference sequence). V gave up 5 bases and J gave up 4 bases, with 11 bases separating them. The CDR3 runs 13 residues. The CDR3 loop is CSAYWALTGELFF. DNA for the CDR3: TGCAGTGCTTACTGGGCTCTCACCGGGGAGCTGTTTTTT.

This clonotype was seen repeatedly, ten times or more. V gene TRBV7-2 combines with J gene TRBJ2-5; D is undetermined. V lost 2 bases, J lost 2 bases, and 15 bases lay in between. CDR3 length: 16 amino acids. Germline values: CDR1 SGHTA, CDR2 FQGNSA. The CDR3 loop reads CASSLSRNYEQETQYF. CDR3 bases: TGTGCCAGCAGCTTATCTCGGAACTACGAACAAGAGACCCAGTACTTC.

CDR3 DNA: TGCAGCGTCGTAATCTACGAGCAGTACTTC. It yields the protein CSVVIYEQYF. The genes are TRBV29-1 and TRBJ2-7; no definite D call. This CDR3 region has 10 residues. V dropped 6 bases and J dropped 3 bases, with 6 bases sitting between them. Germline loops: CDR1 SQVTM, CDR2 ANQGSEA.

This clonotype has a handful of counts. The V gene is TRBV10-2, the J gene TRBJ2-5; TRBD2 agrees at 7 bases. Germline lookup yields CDR1 WSHSY and CDR2 SAAADI. The length of the CDR3 is 14 residues. V lost 7 bases, J lost 0 bases, and 5 bases stayed unmatched. CDR3 region: CASTQRGDQETQYF. CDR3 sequence (DNA): TGCGCCAGCACTCAACGGGGGGACCAAGAGACCCAGTACTTC.

This clonotype was counted between two and nine times. This chain connects TRBV7-9 to TRBJ2-5, with a weak D call TRBD1 (5 bases). The J call is in doubt because the DNA end fits TRBJ2-7 better. CDR3 length: 14 residues. Germline V CDR1 and CDR2: SEHNR, FQNEAQ (reference sequence). The CDR3 loop reads CASSLEGALSEQYF. Written as DNA, the CDR3 is TGTGCCAGCAGCTTAGAAGGGGCGCTTAGCGAGCAGTACTTC.